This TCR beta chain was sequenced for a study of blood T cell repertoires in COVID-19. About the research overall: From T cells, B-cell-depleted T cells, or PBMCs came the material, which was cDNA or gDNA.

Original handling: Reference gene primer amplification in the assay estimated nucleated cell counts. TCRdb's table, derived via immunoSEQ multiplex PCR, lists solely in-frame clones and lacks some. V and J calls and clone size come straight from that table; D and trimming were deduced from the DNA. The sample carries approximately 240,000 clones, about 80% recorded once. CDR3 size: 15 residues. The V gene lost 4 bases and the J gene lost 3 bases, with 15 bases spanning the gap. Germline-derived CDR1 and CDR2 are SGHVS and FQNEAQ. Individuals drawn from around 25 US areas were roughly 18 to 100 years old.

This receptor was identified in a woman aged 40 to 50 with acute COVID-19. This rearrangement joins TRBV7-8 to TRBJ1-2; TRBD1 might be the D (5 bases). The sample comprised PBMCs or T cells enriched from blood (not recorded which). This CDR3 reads CASSSGLARDYGYTF. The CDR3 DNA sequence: TGTGCCAGCAGCTCGGGACTTGCCAGGGACTATGGCTACACCTTC.